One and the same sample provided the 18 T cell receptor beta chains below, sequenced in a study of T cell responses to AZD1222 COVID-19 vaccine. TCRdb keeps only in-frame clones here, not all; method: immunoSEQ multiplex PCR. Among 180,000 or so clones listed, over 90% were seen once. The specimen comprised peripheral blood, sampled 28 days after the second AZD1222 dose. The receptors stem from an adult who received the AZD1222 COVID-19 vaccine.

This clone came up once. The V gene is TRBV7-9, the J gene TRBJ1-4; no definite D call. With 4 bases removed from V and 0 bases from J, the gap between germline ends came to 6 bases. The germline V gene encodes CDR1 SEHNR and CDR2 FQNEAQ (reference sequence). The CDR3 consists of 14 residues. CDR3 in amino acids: CASSSDATNEKLFF. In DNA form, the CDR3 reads TGTGCCAGCAGCTCCGATGCAACTAATGAAAAACTGTTTTTT. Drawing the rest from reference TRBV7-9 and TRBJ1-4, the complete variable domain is DTGVSQNPRHKITKRGQNVTFRCDPISEHNRLYWYRQTLGQGPEFLTYFQNEAQLEKSRLLSDRFSAERPKGSFSTLEIQRTEQGDSAMYLCASSSDATNEKLFFGSGTQLSVL.

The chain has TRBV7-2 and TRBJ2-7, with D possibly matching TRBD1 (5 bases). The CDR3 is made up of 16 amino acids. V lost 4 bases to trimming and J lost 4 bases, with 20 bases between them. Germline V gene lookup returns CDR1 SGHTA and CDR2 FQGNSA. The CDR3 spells CASSSEGSRVGYEQYF. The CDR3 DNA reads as TGTGCCAGCAGCTCCGAAGGGTCCAGGGTAGGGTACGAGCAGTACTTC.

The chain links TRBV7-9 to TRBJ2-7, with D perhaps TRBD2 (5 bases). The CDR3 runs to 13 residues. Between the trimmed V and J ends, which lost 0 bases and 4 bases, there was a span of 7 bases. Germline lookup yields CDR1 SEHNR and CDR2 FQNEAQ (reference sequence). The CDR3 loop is CASSLAEEYEQYF. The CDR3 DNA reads TGTGCCAGCAGCTTAGCGGAGGAGTACGAGCAGTACTTC. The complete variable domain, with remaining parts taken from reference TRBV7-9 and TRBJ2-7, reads DTGVSQNPRHKITKRGQNVTFRCDPISEHNRLYWYRQTLGQGPEFLTYFQNEAQLEKSRLLSDRFSAERPKGSFSTLEIQRTEQGDSAMYLCASSLAEEYEQYFGPGTRLTVT.

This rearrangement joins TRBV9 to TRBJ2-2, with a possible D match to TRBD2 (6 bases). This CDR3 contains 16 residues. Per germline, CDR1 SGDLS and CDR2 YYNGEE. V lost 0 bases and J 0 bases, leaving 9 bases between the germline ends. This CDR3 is CASSVGSGANTGELFF. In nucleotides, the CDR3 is TGTGCCAGCAGCGTAGGGTCGGGAGCGAACACCGGGGAGCTGTTTTTT.

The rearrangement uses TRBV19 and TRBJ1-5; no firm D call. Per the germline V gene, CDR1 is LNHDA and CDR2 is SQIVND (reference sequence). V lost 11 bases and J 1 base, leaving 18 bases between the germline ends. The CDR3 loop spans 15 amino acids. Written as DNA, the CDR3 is TGTGCCGTAAGCTCTTCCGCACGGAGCAATCAGCCCCAGCATTTT. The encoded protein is CAVSSSARSNQPQHF.

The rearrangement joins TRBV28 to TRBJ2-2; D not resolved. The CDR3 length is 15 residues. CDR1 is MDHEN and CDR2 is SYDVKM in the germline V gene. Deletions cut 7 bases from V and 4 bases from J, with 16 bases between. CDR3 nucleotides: TGTGCCAGCATCGACTCCCGGGCCCTCACCGGGGAGCTGTTTTTT. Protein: CASIDSRALTGELFF.

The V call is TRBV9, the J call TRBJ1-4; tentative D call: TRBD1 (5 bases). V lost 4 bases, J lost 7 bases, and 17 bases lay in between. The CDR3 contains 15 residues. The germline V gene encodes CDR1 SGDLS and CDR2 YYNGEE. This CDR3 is CASSPSGTATEKLFF. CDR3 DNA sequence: TGTGCCAGCAGCCCTTCCGGGACGGCTACTGAAAAACTGTTTTTT.

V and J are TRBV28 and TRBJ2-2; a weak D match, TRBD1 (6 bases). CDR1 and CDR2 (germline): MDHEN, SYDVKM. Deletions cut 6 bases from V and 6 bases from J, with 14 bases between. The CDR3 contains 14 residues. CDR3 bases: TGTGCCAGCAGCTCAGGGGAGAGGGCCGGGGAGCTGTTTTTT. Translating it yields CASSSGERAGELFF.

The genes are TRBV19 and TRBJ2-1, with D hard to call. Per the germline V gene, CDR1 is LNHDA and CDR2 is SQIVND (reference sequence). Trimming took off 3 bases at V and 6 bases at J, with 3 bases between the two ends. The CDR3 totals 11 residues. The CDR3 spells CASSILNEQFF. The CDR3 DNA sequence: TGTGCCAGTAGTATTCTCAATGAGCAGTTCTTC.

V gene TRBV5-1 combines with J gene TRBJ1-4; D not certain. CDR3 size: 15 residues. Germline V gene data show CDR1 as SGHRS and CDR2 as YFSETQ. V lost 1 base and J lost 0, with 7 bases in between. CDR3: CASSLRQATNEKLFF. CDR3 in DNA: TGCGCCAGCAGCTTGCGACAAGCAACTAATGAAAAACTGTTTTTT.

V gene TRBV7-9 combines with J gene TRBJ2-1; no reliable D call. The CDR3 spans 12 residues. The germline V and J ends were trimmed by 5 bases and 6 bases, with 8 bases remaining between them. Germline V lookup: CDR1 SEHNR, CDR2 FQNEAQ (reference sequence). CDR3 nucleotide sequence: TGTGCCAGCAGCCCTAGTGGCAATGAGCAGTTCTTC. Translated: CASSPSGNEQFF. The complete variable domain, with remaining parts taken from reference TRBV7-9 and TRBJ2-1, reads DTGVSQNPRHKITKRGQNVTFRCDPISEHNRLYWYRQTLGQGPEFLTYFQNEAQLEKSRLLSDRFSAERPKGSFSTLEIQRTEQGDSAMYLCASSPSGNEQFFGPGTRLTVL.

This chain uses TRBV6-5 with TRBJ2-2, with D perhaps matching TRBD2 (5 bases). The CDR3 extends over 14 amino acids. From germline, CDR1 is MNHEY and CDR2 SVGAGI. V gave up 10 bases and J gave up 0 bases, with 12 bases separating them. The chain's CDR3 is CATIGLANTGELFF. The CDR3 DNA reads TGTGCCACCATTGGACTGGCGAACACCGGGGAGCTGTTTTTT.

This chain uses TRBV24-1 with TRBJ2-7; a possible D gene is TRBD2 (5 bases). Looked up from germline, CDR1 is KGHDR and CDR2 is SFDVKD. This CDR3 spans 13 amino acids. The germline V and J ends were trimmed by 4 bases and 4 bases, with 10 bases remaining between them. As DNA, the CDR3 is TGTGCCACCAGTGAAACTCGGGGATACGAGCAGTACTTC. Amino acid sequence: CATSETRGYEQYF.

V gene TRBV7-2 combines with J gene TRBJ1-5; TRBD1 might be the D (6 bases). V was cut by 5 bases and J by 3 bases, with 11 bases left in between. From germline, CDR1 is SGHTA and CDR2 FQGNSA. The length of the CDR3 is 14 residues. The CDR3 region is CASSRGQLNQPQHF. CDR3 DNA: TGTGCCAGCAGCAGGGGACAACTCAATCAGCCCCAGCATTTT.

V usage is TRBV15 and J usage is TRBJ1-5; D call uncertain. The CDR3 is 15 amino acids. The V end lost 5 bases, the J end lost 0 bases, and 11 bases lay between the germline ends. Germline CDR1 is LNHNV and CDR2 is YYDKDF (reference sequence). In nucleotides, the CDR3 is TGTGCCACCAGCGGATCAGTGGTTAGCAATCAGCCCCAGCATTTT. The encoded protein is CATSGSVVSNQPQHF.

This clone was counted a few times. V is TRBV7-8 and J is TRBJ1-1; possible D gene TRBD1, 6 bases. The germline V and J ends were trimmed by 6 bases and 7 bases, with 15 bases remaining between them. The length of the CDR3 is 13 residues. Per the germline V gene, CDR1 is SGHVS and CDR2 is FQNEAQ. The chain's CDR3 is CASREQGNGEAFF. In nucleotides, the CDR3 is TGTGCCAGCAGGGAACAGGGTAACGGTGAAGCTTTCTTT.

DNA for the CDR3: TGTGCCAGCTCACCATTCCAGGGATCCACTGAAGCTTTCTTT. Translating gives CASSPFQGSTEAFF. The genes are TRBV18 and TRBJ1-1; D might be TRBD1 (5 bases). The V gene lost 2 bases and the J gene lost 4 bases, with 11 bases spanning the gap. There are 14 residues in the CDR3. The germline CDR1 and CDR2 sequences are KGHSH and LQKENI.

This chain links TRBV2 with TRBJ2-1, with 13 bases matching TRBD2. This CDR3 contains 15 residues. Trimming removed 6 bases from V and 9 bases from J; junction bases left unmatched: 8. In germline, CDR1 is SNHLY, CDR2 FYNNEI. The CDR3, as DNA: TGTGCCAGCAGGAGACTAGCGGGGGGCCCGCTTGAGCAGTTCTTC. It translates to CASRRLAGGPLEQFF.